The clone carrying this TCR beta chain was picked up a small number of times. This specimen comes from a study of beta chain features in type 1 diabetes. Deletions cut 0 bases from V and 2 bases from J, with 14 bases between. The CDR3 runs to 17 residues. CDR1 and CDR2 (germline): ENHRY, SYGVKD. Without exception, sorted populations had purity beyond 98%. TCRB transcripts that were expressed got sequenced, as all of the isolated RNA had been reverse transcribed. The repertoire was sequenced with immunoSEQ multiplex PCR; TCRdb's copy has only in-frame clones and lacks some. The sample holds some 220,000 clones, roughly a tenth seen once.

This receptor was identified in a man younger than 35 in good health. Material for sequencing was central memory CD4+ T cells from blood. The V gene is TRBV10-3, the J gene TRBJ1-3; no clear D. The CDR3 nucleotides read TGTGCCATCAGTGAGTCGCCGCCCTCAGAGACTGGAAACACCATATATTTT. Translating gives CAISESPPSETGNTIYF.